The 20 T cell receptor beta chains reported below all come from one sample, sequenced in a study of T cells after yellow fever vaccination. A single record per CDR3 protein comes from TCRdb applying MiXCR to the 5' RACE reads. Of hundreds of thousands of distinct CDR3 sequences in the sample, around a sixth are singletons; the top ten hold about 18%. The material sequenced was PBMCs, taken 5 days after the first yellow fever vaccination. The receptors shown here come from a man between 18 and 35 years old who received the YFV17D yellow fever vaccine.

This clonotype was detected a few times. The chain combines TRBV10-2 with TRBJ2-2, with TRBD2 as a possible D gene (5 bases). This CDR3 region has 12 residues. The germline V and J ends were trimmed by 5 bases and 5 bases, with 6 bases remaining between them. Germline V gene data show CDR1 as WSHSY and CDR2 as SAAADI. In DNA form, the CDR3 reads TGCGCCAGCAGTTGGAGGACCGGGGAGCTGTTTTTT. Its translation is CASSWRTGELFF.

This clonotype was counted between two and nine times. The V gene is TRBV20-1, the J gene TRBJ1-2; the D gene is possibly TRBD1 (5 bases). This CDR3 has 11 residues. V was clipped by 3 bases and J by 7 bases, with 9 bases between them. Germline assignment: CDR1 DFQATT and CDR2 SNEGSKA (reference sequence). DNA of the CDR3: TGCAGTGCTAGTGGGGGTCGTGGCTACACCTTC. Translated, it gives CSASGGRGYTF.

This clonotype was seen a handful of times. The chain is built from TRBV30 and TRBJ1-5; no reliable D call. The CDR3 length is 13 residues. Trimming removed 3 bases at V and 4 bases at J, with 10 bases between. Germline CDR1 reads GTSNPN; CDR2 reads SVGIG (reference sequence). Written as DNA, the CDR3 is TGTGCCTGGAGCTTTACAGAAAATCAGCCCCAGCATTTT. Its protein is CAWSFTENQPQHF.

V usage is TRBV4-1 and J usage is TRBJ2-5; the D gene could be TRBD1 or TRBD2 (5 bases each). V was trimmed by 0 bases and J by 5 bases, leaving 19 bases between them. The V gene's germline CDR1 is MGHRA and CDR2 YSYEKL. This CDR3 is 17 amino acids long. The CDR3 protein is CASSQDGRGPPWETQYF. The CDR3 nucleotides read TGCGCCAGCAGCCAAGACGGACGGGGACCGCCTTGGGAGACCCAGTACTTC.

Ten or more counts support this clonotype. The V gene is TRBV5-6, the J gene TRBJ1-1; TRBD1 is a possible D gene (5 bases). The V end was cut by 0 bases, the J end by 6 bases, with 12 bases between. Germline CDR1 is SGHDT and CDR2 is YYEEEE. CDR3 length equals 14 residues. The DNA for the CDR3 is TGTGCCAGCAGCTTGGGGCAGGGCAAGGCTGAAGCTTTCTTT. This encodes CASSLGQGKAEAFF.

The table lists this clonotype with a few counts. The chain is built from TRBV18 and TRBJ2-7; TRBD1 aligns across 7 bases. CDR3 length: 14 residues. In germline, CDR1 is KGHSH, CDR2 LQKENI. The ends lost 2 bases at V and 4 bases at J; junction bases unmatched: 5. CDR3 sequence: CASSPRQGEYEQYF. The DNA for the CDR3 is TGTGCCAGCTCACCAAGGCAGGGGGAGTACGAGCAGTACTTC.

This clonotype has just a few counts. The chain combines TRBV20-1 with TRBJ2-1; 11 bases align to TRBD2. This CDR3 is built from 14 residues. Trimming at V came to 5 bases and at J to 5 bases, leaving 5 bases not matched to a gene. Germline assignment: CDR1 DFQATT and CDR2 SNEGSKA (reference sequence). The CDR3 loop is CSALGLAGDNEQFF. The CDR3 DNA is TGCAGTGCTCTCGGACTAGCGGGTGACAATGAGCAGTTCTTC.

The table lists this clonotype with a few counts. The chain has TRBV7-2 and TRBJ2-5; 9 nucleotides align to TRBD2. CDR3 length: 16 residues. After removal of 2 bases from V and 0 bases from J, the junction contained 4 bases not matched to a gene. The germline V gene encodes CDR1 SGHTA and CDR2 FQGNSA. CDR3 DNA: TGTGCCAGCAGCTTACATAGCGGGGGCTACCAAGAGACCCAGTACTTC. Translated: CASSLHSGGYQETQYF.

This clonotype has just a few counts. The chain carries TRBV10-3 and TRBJ1-5; the D gene is possibly TRBD1 (5 bases). The germline V gene encodes CDR1 ENHRY and CDR2 SYGVKD. Trimming cost V 6 bases and J 7 bases, with 16 bases left between them. This CDR3 comprises 14 residues. As DNA, the CDR3 is TGTGCCATCAGGGGGGACCCTTATGGGCAGCCCCAGCATTTT. Its protein product is CAIRGDPYGQPQHF.

The chain joins TRBV10-1 to TRBJ2-7, with 10 bases matching TRBD2. This CDR3 has 14 amino acids. The V gene's germline CDR1 is WNHNN and CDR2 SYGVQD (reference sequence). V lost 2 bases and J lost 12; bases outside the gene matches: 10. DNA of the CDR3: TGCGCCAGCAGTGAGGTCGCTAGCGGGGGATTGAGGTACTTC. It yields the protein CASSEVASGGLRYF.

This chain joins TRBV7-3 and TRBJ2-1; TRBD2 agrees at 13 bases. The CDR3 is made up of 15 amino acids. The germline gives CDR1 SGHTA, CDR2 FQGTGA. Trimming cost V 5 bases and J 8 bases; bases outside gene matches: 6. In DNA, the CDR3 is TGTGCCAGCAGCACCACTAGCGGGGGGGCCCATGAGCAGTTCTTC. Translation: CASSTTSGGAHEQFF. Full variable domain (remainder filled in from reference TRBV7-3 and TRBJ2-1): GAGVSQTPSNKVTEKGKYVELRCDPISGHTALYWYRQSLGQGPEFLIYFQGTGAADDSGLPNDRFFAVRPEGSVSTLKIQRTERGDSAVYLCASSTTSGGAHEQFFGPGTRLTVL.

Here the CDR3 DNA reads TGTGCCAGCACTTCCATCAGCTCCTATAATTCACCCCTCCACTTT. It yields the protein CASTSISSYNSPLHF. The V call is TRBV6-5, the J call TRBJ1-6; D uncertain. This CDR3 has 15 residues. Trimming took off 7 bases at V and 0 bases at J, with 10 bases between the two ends. Germline V CDR1 and CDR2: MNHEY, SVGAGI.

This clonotype was seen many times. The gene calls are TRBV20-1 and TRBJ1-6; D might be TRBD1 (5 bases). V lost 7 bases to trimming and J lost 5 bases, with 12 bases between them. Germline-derived CDR1 and CDR2 are DFQATT and SNEGSKA (reference sequence). The CDR3 covers 13 residues. CDR3 sequence: CSVRGLDNSPLHF. The CDR3 bases are TGCAGTGTTAGGGGTTTAGATAATTCACCCCTCCACTTT.

This clonotype has only a few counts. The V gene is TRBV21-1, the J gene TRBJ2-6; TRBD1, the table's D call, was not compared with the DNA. TRBV21-1 is classified as a pseudogene. This CDR3 comprises 20 residues. Here the CDR3 DNA reads TGTGCCAGCAGCAAAGAGATGGAGGCAGGGCGCCGTGCTGGGGCCAACGTCCTGACTTTC. It specifies CASSKEMEAGRRAGANVLTF.

This clonotype occurred a few times. This chain links TRBV10-3 with TRBJ2-2; tentative D call: TRBD1 (6 bases). The CDR3 totals 14 residues. Looked up from germline, CDR1 is ENHRY and CDR2 is SYGVKD. Trimming removed 5 bases at V and 4 bases at J, with 11 bases between. Written as DNA, the CDR3 is TGTGCCATCAGTTCGGACAGACCCACCGGGGAGCTGTTTTTT. Encoded protein: CAISSDRPTGELFF.

This chain joins TRBV28 and TRBJ2-7, with a weak D call TRBD1 (6 bases). This CDR3 comprises 16 residues. The V end lost 7 bases, the J end lost 3 bases, and 22 bases lay between the germline ends. Germline CDR1 is MDHEN and CDR2 is SYDVKM. The CDR3 DNA reads as TGTGCCAGCACCAACCGCGGGCCTCCAGGGGTCTACGAGCAGTACGTC. Translating it yields CASTNRGPPGVYEQYV.

The gene calls are TRBV12-3 or TRBV12-4 and TRBJ1-6; D not resolved. The CDR3 contains 13 residues. V was cut by 4 bases and J by 10 bases, with 11 bases left in between. CDR3 coding DNA: TGTGCCAGCAGTTCCCGGGGAGGCTCACCCCTCCACTTT. Translation gives CASSSRGGSPLHF.

The chain links TRBV6-5 to TRBJ2-2; 8 nucleotides agree with TRBD1. The CDR3 totals 17 residues. J gave up 1 base and V 0 bases, and 4 bases lay outside the gene matches. In germline, CDR1 is MNHEY, CDR2 SVGAGI. DNA for the CDR3: TGTGCCAGCAGTTACTCCGTGACAGGGGAGAACACCGGGGAGCTGTTTTTT. Protein sequence: CASSYSVTGENTGELFF.

This clonotype was counted between two and nine times. This chain uses TRBV2 with TRBJ2-2; no clear D gene. CDR3 size: 12 residues. V was shortened by 8 bases and J by 4 bases, with 8 bases between the two germline ends. Germline V CDR1 and CDR2: SNHLY, FYNNEI. This CDR3 is CASAELTGELFF. CDR3 bases: TGTGCCAGCGCGGAGCTCACCGGGGAGCTGTTTTTT.

This clonotype has just a few counts. The chain uses TRBV7-8 and TRBJ2-2; D may be TRBD2 (5 bases). Germline assignment: CDR1 SGHVS and CDR2 FQNEAQ. V was cut by 0 bases and J by 2 bases, with 13 bases left in between. The CDR3 is 17 residues long. The CDR3 loop reads CASSLARLSLNTGELFF. The CDR3, as DNA: TGTGCCAGCAGCTTAGCGCGACTATCATTAAACACCGGGGAGCTGTTTTTT.